This T cell receptor beta chain was sequenced for a study of early T cells in non-severe SARS-CoV-2 infection. Study details: Sequencing used unsorted whole-blood bulk RNA, so chains lack pairing.

This CDR3 comprises 14 residues. Germline CDR1 and CDR2: SNHLY and FYNNEI. Trimming cost V 6 bases and J 3 bases, with 14 bases left between them. Individual cDNA molecules each received unique molecular identifiers attached to them. TCRdb reprocessed the 5' RACE reads with MiXCR, giving one entry per CDR3 protein. Of some 81,000 distinct CDR3 sequences listed, over 8.5% are singletons. This clonotype was counted only a few times. Its target is not known. Study-level findings and limits: Matching results from VDJdb favored anti-spike CD8 responses, leaving private and CD4 specificities undetected.

The source of this sequence is an adult who was a healthcare worker with PCR-confirmed SARS-CoV-2 infection or an uninfected control (not recorded which). V is TRBV2 and J is TRBJ2-5, with a tentative D call TRBD1 (5 bases). The sample taken for sequencing was whole blood. The CDR3 spells CASRLSDSKETQYF. In nucleotides, the CDR3 is TGTGCCAGCAGATTAAGCGACAGCAAAGAGACCCAGTACTTC.